This is a list of T cell receptor beta chains from one sample in a study of glioma-infiltrating T cells. Via MiXCR, TCRdb re-called the multiplex PCR reads, giving one row per CDR3 protein. The data show more than 9,500 distinct CDR3 sequences, with approximately 25% seen just once and 40% to 55% held by the top ten. Material for sequencing was glioma tissue, nonneoplastic brain tissue, or PBMCs (not recorded which). These receptor sequences come from a human donor with low-grade glioma or glioblastoma, undergoing nonglioma brain surgery, or in good health (not recorded which). Each CDR3 is given with its conserved first and last residue. D genes are given only for firm matches. Clone size is shown for a subset of rows, as once, few, many or a class of expanded clone.

abundance,v_gene,j_gene,d_gene,CDR3nt,CDR3aa
few,TRBV7-8,TRBJ2-7,TRBD2,TGTGCCAGCAGTCAACATCAAGGACTAGCGAGCTACGAGCAGTACTTC,CASSQHQGLASYEQYF
-,TRBV20-1,TRBJ2-1,-,TGCAGTGCTAGAGGGGGGGACCCCCAAAACAATAAGCAGTTCTTC,CSARGGDPQNNKQFF
many,TRBV27,TRBJ2-6,-,TGTGCCAGCAGGCCCCGTTACGCATTCTCTGGGGCCAACGTCCTGACTTTC,CASRPRYAFSGANVLTF
many,TRBV7-9,TRBJ1-1,-,TGTGCCAGCAGCTCAGTAGATGGAGGTCAGGTGGGAGCTTTCTTT,CASSSVDGGQVGAFF
-,TRBV7-2,TRBJ2-1,-,TGTGCCAGCAGCTATTTGCGGGTGGACTACAATGAGCAGTTCTTC,CASSYLRVDYNEQFF
few,TRBV6-4,TRBJ2-3,TRBD2,TGTGCCAGCAGCGAACAAGCGGGAGGTGGAGATACGCAGTATTTT,CASSEQAGGGDTQYF
many,TRBV3-1,TRBJ1-4,TRBD1,TGTGCCAGCAGCCCGCAGGGACAGTTTGAACTGTTTTTT,CASSPQGQFELFF
few,TRBV11-2,TRBJ2-6,TRBD1,TGTGCCAGCAGTTGGGACAGGGCTGGGGCCAACGTCCTGACTTTC,CASSWDRAGANVLTF
few,TRBV12-3/TRBV12-4,TRBJ2-6,-,TGTGCCAGCAGTTTCGGCTCTGGGGCCAACGTCCTGACTTTC,CASSFGSGANVLTF
many,TRBV6-4,TRBJ2-2,-,TGTGCCAGCAGTGAAGCGAACACCGGGGAGCTGTTTTTT,CASSEANTGELFF
-,TRBV19,TRBJ1-5,-,TGTGCCAGTAGTGGGACAATAAATCGGCCCCAGCATTTT,CASSGTINRPQHF
-,TRBV14,TRBJ2-1,TRBD2,TGTGCCAGCAGCCAACAGGGACAGGGGACTAGCGGGAGGGCCGCGATTTACAATGAGCAGTTCTTC,CASSQQGQGTSGRAAIYNEQFF
few,TRBV18,TRBJ2-2,-,TGTGCCAGCTCATCAAGACAGGCCAACACCGGGGAGCTGTTTTTT,CASSSRQANTGELFF
few,TRBV7-9,TRBJ2-1,TRBD2,TGTGCCAGCAGCTTAGGGACCCTAGCGGGAGCAAGTGAGCAGTTCTTC,CASSLGTLAGASEQFF
many,TRBV20-1,TRBJ2-3,-,TGCAGTGCGGGGGGTACACGGGGCGAGGACACAGATACGCAGTATTTT,CSAGGTRGEDTDTQYF
-,TRBV5-4,TRBJ2-7,TRBD2,TGTGCCAGCAGCTTGGACGCGGGAGTCCCCGAGCAGTACTTC,CASSLDAGVPEQYF
-,TRBV5-1,TRBJ2-7,TRBD1,TGCGCCAGCAGTTGGACAGGGTCATCCTACGAGCAGTACTTC,CASSWTGSSYEQYF
few,TRBV28,TRBJ2-7,-,TGTGCCAGCAGCTTAAGAGGGCCTTGGCTAGCCGAGGGGGGGTTGTACGAGCAGTACTTC,CASSLRGPWLAEGGLYEQYF
few,TRBV28,TRBJ1-2,TRBD1,TGTGCCAGTGACGGGACAGGGCTTTCGGGTGGCTACACCTTC,CASDGTGLSGGYTF
many,TRBV7-9,TRBJ2-1,TRBD2,TGTGCCAGCAGCTCCACCCCAAGACTAGCGGGACCGGACAATGAGCAGTTCTTC,CASSSTPRLAGPDNEQFF
many,TRBV20-1,TRBJ2-7,TRBD1,TGCAGTGCTCGCGGAGTCACAGGGGATCAGTACGAGCAGTACTTC,CSARGVTGDQYEQYF
-,TRBV3-1,TRBJ2-5,TRBD2,TGTGCCAGCACCCCGGGACTAGCGGAGAACCAAGAGACCCAGTACTTC,CASTPGLAENQETQYF
few,TRBV10-3,TRBJ1-5,-,TGTGCCATCAGTACCAGACAGCTAAATCAGCCCCAGCATTTT,CAISTRQLNQPQHF
many,TRBV7-6,TRBJ2-7,-,TGTGCCAGCAGCTTGGCTAGGAATTCATACGAGCAGTACTTC,CASSLARNSYEQYF
few,TRBV10-3,TRBJ2-5,-,TGTGCCATCAGTGAGTCGAGGGCTGGAGGGGAGACCCAGTACTTC,CAISESRAGGETQYF
few,TRBV3-1,TRBJ1-4,TRBD1,TGTGCCAGCAGCTTGACAGGGCCCAATGAAAAACTGTTTTTT,CASSLTGPNEKLFF
-,TRBV27,TRBJ2-5,TRBD2,TGTGCCAGCAGTTTATTAGGCGGGAGGGCCGGGAAGACCCAGTACTTC,CASSLLGGRAGKTQYF
many,TRBV20-1,TRBJ2-7,-,TGCAGTGCTAGAGACCCCCTAGCCCTCTACGAGCAGTACTTC,CSARDPLALYEQYF
many,TRBV28,TRBJ1-5,-,TGTGCCAGCAGTTTGGGGCAGGGGTTCCGACAGCCCCAGCATTTT,CASSLGQGFRQPQHF
-,TRBV6-1,TRBJ2-3,-,TGTGCCAGCAGTGAATCTTCGGGAGCCAAAGATACGCAGTATTTT,CASSESSGAKDTQYF
-,TRBV12-3/TRBV12-4,TRBJ2-7,TRBD2,TGTGCCAGCACCGATAGCGGGACTACCTACGAGCAGTACTTC,CASTDSGTTYEQYF
many,TRBV2,TRBJ2-3,-,TGTGCCAGCAGTGAGGAGCGAGATACGCAGTATTTT,CASSEERDTQYF
-,TRBV14,TRBJ2-7,-,TGTGCCAGCAGCCAAGTTGGACTCGGCGACGAGCAGTACTTC,CASSQVGLGDEQYF
many,TRBV20-1,TRBJ2-7,-,TGCAGTGCTGCCGCAACTAGCCTAACGACTCGGGAGCAGTACTTC,CSAAATSLTTREQYF
many,TRBV20-1,TRBJ2-1,-,TGCAGTGCTAGAGTCCCGACAGGAATTTACAATGAGCAGTTCTTC,CSARVPTGIYNEQFF
few,TRBV2,TRBJ2-7,-,TGTGCCAGCACCGTCTCCTGGGGGCTCTACGAGCAGTACTTC,CASTVSWGLYEQYF
-,TRBV10-2,TRBJ2-1,TRBD2,TGCGCCAGCAGTGATACTAGCGGGATGGCCGGTGAGCAGTTCTTC,CASSDTSGMAGEQFF
-,TRBV6-1,TRBJ2-6,TRBD2,TGTGCCAGCAGTTGGGGACTAGCGGGAGTACCGAGGGCCAACGTCCTGACTTTC,CASSWGLAGVPRANVLTF
many,TRBV4-1,TRBJ2-7,-,TGCGCCAGCAGCCAAGAATCCGCGCCGCCGCAGTACTTC,CASSQESAPPQYF
-,TRBV7-9,TRBJ2-1,-,TGTGCCAGCAGCTTAGACCGGGAGAGGGCCAGTGAGCAGTTCTTC,CASSLDRERASEQFF
many,TRBV27,TRBJ2-7,TRBD2,TGTGCCAGCAGTTTGGGGGGACTATTGGGCGAGCAGTACTTC,CASSLGGLLGEQYF
-,TRBV7-3,TRBJ1-1,-,TGTGCCAGCAGCCCCTTTGGAGGGCTGAACACTGAAGCTTTCTTT,CASSPFGGLNTEAFF
few,TRBV20-1,TRBJ2-1,-,TGCAGTGCTAGAGATACGGGAAGGGAGTTCTTC,CSARDTGREFF
-,TRBV12-3/TRBV12-4,TRBJ2-1,-,TGTGCCAGCAAGGTCAGGAACGACAATGAGCAGTTCTTC,CASKVRNDNEQFF
-,TRBV6-1,TRBJ2-7,-,TGTGCCAGCGTCAGACAACCACGGTACGAGCAGTACTTC,CASVRQPRYEQYF
once,TRBV4-2,TRBJ2-2,-,TGTGCCAGCAGCCAAGGGGAAACCCCTGGGGCCGGGAAGCTGTTTTTT,CASSQGETPGAGKLFF
medium-sized,TRBV19,TRBJ1-5,TRBD1,TGTGCCAGTAACGGACAGGGCGATCAGCCCCAGCATTTT,CASNGQGDQPQHF
many,TRBV29-1,TRBJ2-2,-,TGCAGCGTTGAGGCCAGGGGGAACACCGGGGAGCTGTTTTTT,CSVEARGNTGELFF